These 23 T cell receptor beta chains originate from one sample sequenced in a study of blood T cell repertoires in COVID-19. Assay used: immunoSEQ multiplex PCR; TCRdb lists only in-frame clones, some missing. The sample has a few hundred thousand clones; around 83% are singletons. Source material: peripheral blood. The receptors were sampled from a woman aged 50 to 65 with COVID-19, enrolled during active disease.

The chain links TRBV19 to TRBJ1-5; TRBD1 agrees at 9 bases. The ends lost 5 bases at V and 5 bases at J; junction bases unmatched: 7. The germline V gene has CDR1 LNHDA and CDR2 SQIVND (reference sequence). The CDR3 has 15 amino acids. Here the CDR3 reads CASSPSRTGDQPQHF. Written as DNA, the CDR3 is TGTGCCAGTAGTCCTAGCCGGACAGGGGATCAGCCCCAGCATTTT.

The chain carries TRBV4-3 and TRBJ1-6; the D gene is possibly TRBD1 (5 bases). Germline values: CDR1 LGHNA, CDR2 YSLEER. This CDR3 comprises 15 residues. V lost 4 bases and J 10 bases, leaving 17 bases between the germline ends. Here the CDR3 reads CASSRVWGGVSPLHF. The DNA of the CDR3 is TGCGCCAGCAGCCGCGTTTGGGGGGGGGTATCACCCCTCCACTTT.

The rearrangement links TRBV7-6 to TRBJ1-4; 10 nucleotides agree with TRBD1. The CDR3 extends over 16 amino acids. Germline V gives CDR1 SGHVS, CDR2 FNYEAQ. V was pared by 2 bases and J by 7 bases, with 7 bases of the junction left unmatched. DNA for the CDR3: TGTGCCAGCAGCTTATTGAGGGGGGACAGGGGTGAAAAACTGTTTTTT. Translating it yields CASSLLRGDRGEKLFF.

CDR3 loop: CASSEGSGGVETQYF. The CDR3 DNA reads as TGTGCCAGCAGTGAAGGTAGCGGGGGGGTTGAGACCCAGTACTTC. This rearrangement joins TRBV6-1 to TRBJ2-5; TRBD2 aligns across 11 bases. After removal of 1 base from V and 5 bases from J, the junction contained 3 bases not matched to a gene. Per the germline V gene, CDR1 is MNHNS and CDR2 is SASEGT. The CDR3 covers 15 residues.

The chain joins TRBV6-1 to TRBJ2-1, with D hard to call. Between the trimmed V and J ends, which lost 0 bases and 7 bases, there was a span of 16 bases. This CDR3 is built from 16 residues. Germline-derived CDR1 and CDR2 are MNHNS and SASEGT. The CDR3 region has the DNA TGTGCCAGCAGTGAAGCGCATCAGGCCCCCCGGAATGAGCAGTTCTTC. Translated: CASSEAHQAPRNEQFF.

J is TRBJ2-7 and V is TRBV4-2; a weak D match, TRBD2 (6 bases). V dropped 1 base and J dropped 3 bases, with 16 bases sitting between them. Looked up from germline, CDR1 is LGHNA and CDR2 is YNFKEQ. CDR3 size: 16 residues. For the CDR3, the DNA is TGTGCCAGCAGCCAAGTTCGGACTATCTTCCTCTACGAGCAGTACTTC. Protein sequence: CASSQVRTIFLYEQYF.

The CDR3 protein is CASSQSGQDYYGYTF. In DNA, the CDR3 is TGTGCCAGCAGCCAATCGGGACAGGACTACTATGGCTACACCTTC. J is TRBJ1-2 and V is TRBV14, with TRBD1 matching 8 bases. CDR1 and CDR2 (germline): SGHDN, FVKESK. CDR3 size: 15 residues. The V segment lost 2 bases and the J segment 3 bases; nucleotides outside the gene matches: 5.

This chain connects TRBV5-1 to TRBJ1-2, with TRBD1 matching 11 bases. The CDR3 contains 15 residues. Germline assignment: CDR1 SGHRS and CDR2 YFSETQ. The ends lost 1 base at V and 6 bases at J; junction bases unmatched: 5. The CDR3 coding sequence is TGCGCCAGCAGCTTGCGGGACAGGGGGTTACATGGCTACACCTTC. It specifies CASSLRDRGLHGYTF.

The CDR3 nucleotides read TGTGCCAGCAAAAGACTCGGACAGCCCAATCAGCCCCAGCATTTT. Protein product: CASKRLGQPNQPQHF. J is TRBJ1-5 and V is TRBV21-1; TRBD1 is the table's D call and was not checked against the DNA. TRBV21-1 is tagged as a pseudogene. The CDR3 runs to 15 residues.

The chain combines TRBV19 with TRBJ1-5, with D tentatively TRBD1 (6 bases). Germline V lookup: CDR1 LNHDA, CDR2 SQIVND (reference sequence). This CDR3 contains 13 residues. The V gene lost 4 bases and the J gene lost 9 bases, with 13 bases spanning the gap. CDR3 residues: CASSTGQIRPQHF. In DNA, the CDR3 is TGTGCCAGTAGTACCGGACAGATACGGCCCCAGCATTTT.

The gene calls are TRBV5-4 and TRBJ1-6, with D possibly matching TRBD1 (5 bases). The CDR3 consists of 16 residues. The germline V gene has CDR1 SGHNT and CDR2 YYREEE (reference sequence). The V end was cut by 5 bases, the J end by 7 bases, with 19 bases between. The CDR3 loop is CASRSGRAGENSPLHF. The CDR3 DNA reads TGTGCCAGCAGATCGGGGAGGGCGGGGGAGAATTCACCCCTCCACTTT.

The rearrangement joins TRBV11-2 to TRBJ1-1; D gene ambiguous. There are 13 residues in the CDR3. CDR1 and CDR2 from the germline V gene are SGHAT and FQNNGV. Trimming took 3 bases from V and 3 from J, leaving 8 bases between them. The CDR3: CASSFRRDTEAFF. The CDR3 coding sequence is TGTGCCAGCAGCTTCCGCCGGGACACTGAAGCTTTCTTT.

This chain connects TRBV11-3 to TRBJ2-5, with 7 bases lining up with TRBD1. The V segment lost 1 base and the J segment 2 bases; nucleotides outside the gene matches: 1. CDR1 SGHNT and CDR2 YENEEA come from the germline V gene. CDR3 size: 14 residues. The CDR3 sequence: CASSLGDRQETQYF. Written as DNA, the CDR3 is TGTGCCAGCAGCTTAGGGGACAGACAAGAGACCCAGTACTTC.

This clone has just one count. J is TRBJ1-2 and V is TRBV10-3; the match to TRBD1 covers 9 bases. V gave up 2 bases and J gave up 7 bases; unmatched junction bases: 5. The CDR3 length is 14 residues. Per the germline V gene, CDR1 is ENHRY and CDR2 is SYGVKD. CDR3 coding DNA: TGTGCCATCAGTGAGGCACAGGGGGCGGGTGGCTACACCTTC. This sequence encodes CAISEAQGAGGYTF.

V is TRBV28 and J is TRBJ1-5; 8 positions agree with TRBD1. The CDR3 is made up of 15 amino acids. The germline V gene encodes CDR1 MDHEN and CDR2 SYDVKM. V dropped 0 bases and J dropped 6; count of bases not matched to a gene: 4. The DNA for the CDR3 is TGTGCCAGCAGTTTATGGGGACAGGATAGTCAGCCCCAGCATTTT. It encodes CASSLWGQDSQPQHF.

This clone showed up just once. The chain joins TRBV28 to TRBJ2-7; 7 bases agree with TRBD1. The CDR3 has 14 residues. J lost 3 bases, V lost 5 bases, and 7 bases had no gene match. CDR1 and CDR2 (germline): MDHEN, SYDVKM. CDR3 amino acids: CASSPTGVRYEQYF. CDR3 nucleotide sequence: TGTGCCAGCAGTCCTACAGGGGTTCGCTACGAGCAGTACTTC.

This clone was seen a single time. The chain has TRBV5-6 and TRBJ2-7; 7 positions agree with TRBD2. Germline CDR1 SGHDT, CDR2 YYEEEE. Trimming at V came to 0 bases and at J to 4 bases, leaving 4 bases not matched to a gene. The CDR3 runs to 14 residues. The CDR3 loop is CASSLGRGGYEQYV. The CDR3 nucleotides read TGTGCCAGCAGCTTGGGGCGCGGGGGTTACGAGCAGTACGTC.

The chain uses TRBV5-5 and TRBJ2-2; 7 bases match TRBD1. The CDR3 extends over 15 amino acids. From germline, CDR1 is SGHKS and CDR2 YYEKEE (reference sequence). Trimming removed 2 bases from V and 5 bases from J; junction bases left unmatched: 6. In nucleotides, the CDR3 is TGTGCCAGCAGCTTTCGGGACAGCGCAACCGGGGAGCTGTTTTTT. Translation gives CASSFRDSATGELFF.

This chain links TRBV23-1 with TRBJ2-7; 7 nucleotides match TRBD1. TRBV23-1 counts as an open reading frame of uncertain function. V lost 6 bases and J lost 4; bases outside the gene matches: 0. This CDR3 region has 11 residues. The CDR3 protein is CASRQGYEQYF. The CDR3 DNA sequence: TGCGCCAGCAGACAGGGGTACGAGCAGTACTTC.

This clone has a single count. The chain carries TRBV5-4 and TRBJ1-3; D possibly corresponds to TRBD1 (6 bases). CDR1 and CDR2 (germline): SGHNT, YYREEE (reference sequence). V gave up 5 bases and J gave up 4 bases, with 13 bases separating them. The CDR3 runs to 14 residues. Here the CDR3 reads CASSSQGEGNTIYF. The CDR3 DNA reads as TGTGCCAGCAGTTCACAGGGAGAAGGAAACACCATATATTTT.

The count of this clone is one. The V and J genes are TRBV13 and TRBJ2-1, with 9 nucleotides matching TRBD2. Germline CDR1 and CDR2: PRHDT and FYEKMQ (reference sequence). After removal of 2 bases from V and 1 base from J, the junction contained 6 bases not matched to a gene. The CDR3 contains 17 residues. In nucleotides, the CDR3 is TGTGCCAGCAGCTTATTCAGAGCGGGGGGTTCCTACAATGAGCAGTTCTTC. Its protein is CASSLFRAGGSYNEQFF.

Ten or more counts support this clone. The V and J genes are TRBV5-8 and TRBJ2-1; D call uncertain. This CDR3 is built from 13 residues. CDR1 SGHTS and CDR2 YDEGEE come from the germline V gene. V lost 0 bases, J lost 3 bases, and 4 bases lay in between. CDR3 in DNA: TGTGCCAGCAGCTTGGCCATCTACAATGAGCAGTTCTTC. It yields the protein CASSLAIYNEQFF.

V is TRBV19 and J is TRBJ2-1; 7 nucleotides match TRBD1. Germline CDR1 reads LNHDA; CDR2 reads SQIVND (reference sequence). The CDR3 has 17 amino acids. Trimming at V came to 4 bases and at J to 4 bases, leaving 13 bases not matched to a gene. The CDR3 bases are TGTGCCAGTAGTAGAAGAGTTGACAGGGTACGGTACAATGAGCAGTTCTTC. Translating it yields CASSRRVDRVRYNEQFF.